This passage covers 18 T cell receptor beta chains from one sample sequenced in a study of T cell changes during pregnancy in multiple sclerosis (dated by TCRdb to the late 2010s). The library was generated by the immunoSEQ multiplex PCR assay. This is the immuneACCESS table as TCRdb keeps it, with only in-frame sequences that have V and J called. A part of the clones is gone; compared with another copy, unresolved V genes explain less than half, and the rest is unexplained. The sample yields roughly 80,000 clones; 92% were counted once. Of the sample, 1.4% is held by the ten largest clones. The sample in question was peripheral blood, obtained before pregnancy. These receptors all come from a female donor with multiple sclerosis, enrolled in a pregnancy study.

The chain couples TRBV19 to TRBJ1-4; D gene uncertain. Between the trimmed V and J ends, which lost 3 bases and 8 bases, there was a span of 13 bases. Per germline, CDR1 LNHDA and CDR2 SQIVND (reference sequence). The length of the CDR3 is 14 residues. CDR3 DNA: TGTGCCAGTAGTATTGGGGTCCGGGGAGAAAAACTGTTTTTT. Translated: CASSIGVRGEKLFF.

The genes are TRBV4-2 and TRBJ2-1; D unclear. V was shortened by 0 bases and J by 3 bases, with 12 bases between the two germline ends. The length of the CDR3 is 16 residues. Germline V gene lookup returns CDR1 LGHNA and CDR2 YNFKEQ. Here the CDR3 DNA reads TGTGCCAGCAGCCAAGATCAAGCGTCGCTCTACAATGAGCAGTTCTTC. Its translation is CASSQDQASLYNEQFF.

CDR3 in DNA: TGTGCCAGTAGTGCCCGGGAGACCCAGTACTTC. Translating it yields CASSARETQYF. The chain employs TRBV19 and TRBJ2-5; D is undetermined. The germline CDR1 and CDR2 sequences are LNHDA and SQIVND (reference sequence). Trimming shortened V by 5 bases and J by 5 bases, and 6 bases separated the two germline ends. This CDR3 spans 11 amino acids.

This clone appeared a single time. This chain joins TRBV27 and TRBJ2-5, with D tentatively TRBD1 (6 bases). The CDR3 totals 14 residues. V lost 4 bases to trimming and J lost 5 bases, with 14 bases between them. The germline V gene encodes CDR1 MNHEY and CDR2 SMNVEV (reference sequence). DNA for the CDR3: TGTGCCAGCAGTTCTGGGACATCTGGGGAGACCCAGTACTTC. Encoded protein: CASSSGTSGETQYF.

The chain recombines TRBV6-1 with TRBJ1-5; the D gene is possibly TRBD1 (6 bases). Germline assignment: CDR1 MNHNS and CDR2 SASEGT. V lost 2 bases and J lost 7, with 18 bases in between. CDR3 size: 16 residues. The CDR3 bases are TGTGCCAGCAGTGAATGGCTCAGGGACAAAACCCAGCCCCAGCATTTT. Protein: CASSEWLRDKTQPQHF.

The CDR3 reads CASSLDLRAGGKAFF. The CDR3 nucleotides read TGTGCCAGCAGCTTAGATCTTCGTGCCGGAGGGAAAGCTTTCTTT. This chain connects TRBV11-2 to TRBJ1-1; unclear D gene. Trimming pared 0 bases from V and 9 bases from J, leaving 17 bases between. From germline, CDR1 is SGHAT and CDR2 FQNNGV. This CDR3 is built from 15 residues.

A word on this clone: Compared with germline, one end of the junction differs, possibly owing to a read error. V usage is TRBV7-7 and J usage is TRBJ2-5; 8 bases fit TRBD1. CDR3 length equals 15 residues. Looked up from germline, CDR1 is SSHAT and CDR2 is FNYEAQ (reference sequence). In DNA form, the CDR3 reads TGTGCTAGCAGCGCCGAGACAGGGGCCGGAGAGACCCAGTACTTC. It encodes CASSAETGAGETQYF.

The V gene is TRBV19, the J gene TRBJ1-1, with D unresolved. The CDR3 has 12 amino acids. Trimming left V 3 bases short and J 4 bases short, with 6 bases between. Per germline, CDR1 LNHDA and CDR2 SQIVND (reference sequence). This CDR3 is CASSIGLTEAFF. The CDR3 coding sequence is TGTGCCAGTAGTATTGGCCTCACTGAAGCTTTCTTT.

This rearrangement joins TRBV28 to TRBJ2-7, with 10 nucleotides matching TRBD1. Trimming at V came to 6 bases and at J to 3 bases, leaving 8 bases not matched to a gene. The germline CDR1 and CDR2 sequences are MDHEN and SYDVKM. The CDR3 runs 15 residues. The DNA for the CDR3 is TGTGCCAGCAGCCGACCGACAGGGGGCGGCTACGAGCAGTACTTC. Protein: CASSRPTGGGYEQYF.

The CDR3 DNA sequence: TGCGCCAGCAGCCAGAACAGGGTCCGGGAGACCCAGTACTTC. This encodes CASSQNRVRETQYF. The chain employs TRBV5-1 and TRBJ2-5; D is perhaps TRBD1 (6 bases). This CDR3 contains 14 residues. V lost 4 bases to trimming and J lost 5 bases, with 15 bases between them. Germline CDR1 is SGHRS and CDR2 is YFSETQ.

The chain has TRBV19 and TRBJ2-7; D is undetermined. The CDR3 runs to 12 residues. Germline lookup yields CDR1 LNHDA and CDR2 SQIVND (reference sequence). The V gene lost 5 bases and the J gene lost 4 bases, with 9 bases spanning the gap. In DNA form, the CDR3 reads TGTGCCAGTAGTGCAGTCCCGTACGAGCAGTACTTC. Protein product: CASSAVPYEQYF. Supplemented by reference TRBV19 and TRBJ2-7, the full variable domain reads DGGITQSPKYLFRKEGQNVTLSCEQNLNHDAMYWYRQDPGQGLRLIYYSQIVNDFQKGDIAEGYSVSREKKESFPLTVTSAQKNPTAFYLCASSAVPYEQYFGPGTRLTVT.

This rearrangement joins TRBV5-1 to TRBJ2-7, with D possibly matching TRBD1 (5 bases). In germline, CDR1 is SGHRS, CDR2 YFSETQ. V shed 4 bases and J shed 2 bases, with 10 bases lying between them. There are 13 residues in the CDR3. CDR3 nucleotide sequence: TGCGCCAGCAGCCTGCAGGGAACCTACGAGCAGTACTTC. The encoded protein is CASSLQGTYEQYF.

This clone was seen just once. This rearrangement joins TRBV5-1 to TRBJ2-3, with 9 bases aligning to TRBD2. Germline V CDR1 and CDR2: SGHRS, YFSETQ. Unmatched junction bases numbered 16, after V lost 5 bases and J lost 6 bases. This CDR3 is 17 amino acids long. The CDR3 region is CASRDMSYSGGPDTQYF. DNA for the CDR3: TGCGCCAGCAGGGACATGTCTTACAGCGGGGGGCCGGATACGCAGTATTTT.

This clone was detected only once. The chain carries TRBV9 and TRBJ2-3; the match to TRBD2 covers 9 bases. Trimming at V came to 0 bases and at J to 2 bases, leaving 1 base not matched to a gene. The CDR3 is 15 residues long. Germline V CDR1 and CDR2: SGDLS, YYNGEE. CDR3 bases: TGTGCCAGCAGCGTAGAGCGGGGGGCCACAGATACGCAGTATTTT. Translating gives CASSVERGATDTQYF.

The gene calls are TRBV29-1 and TRBJ2-5; possible D gene TRBD1, 5 bases. From germline, CDR1 is SQVTM and CDR2 ANQGSEA. V was pared by 1 base and J by 3 bases, with 18 bases between. CDR3 length: 16 amino acids. Here the CDR3 DNA reads TGCAGCGTTGAAGGTACCGTAGGGGTTCTGGAAGAGACCCAGTACTTC. This codes for CSVEGTVGVLEETQYF.

This clone was observed a single time. The chain employs TRBV18 and TRBJ2-4, with TRBD1 as a possible D gene (5 bases). From germline, CDR1 is KGHSH and CDR2 LQKENI. V was clipped by 1 base and J by 0 bases, with 10 bases between them. CDR3 length: 16 residues. CDR3 nucleotides: TGTGCCAGCTCACCACTGACAGTACTAGCCAAAAACATTCAGTACTTC. It specifies CASSPLTVLAKNIQYF.

The rearrangement links TRBV5-4 to TRBJ2-7; 7 nucleotides line up with TRBD1. The CDR3 is 15 residues long. V lost 2 bases to trimming and J lost 6 bases; unmatched junction nucleotides: 11. Per germline, CDR1 SGHNT and CDR2 YYREEE (reference sequence). CDR3 sequence: CASSLEGQKVGEQYF. The CDR3 DNA is TGTGCCAGCAGCTTAGAGGGACAGAAGGTTGGCGAGCAGTACTTC.

The chain recombines TRBV18 with TRBJ1-2, with TRBD1 matching over 7 bases. Germline V gene lookup returns CDR1 KGHSH and CDR2 LQKENI. After removal of 6 bases from V and 7 bases from J, the junction contained 11 bases not matched to a gene. The CDR3 length is 14 residues. The CDR3 coding sequence is TGTGCCAGCTCGCCGGGACAGAATAGGGGTGGCTACACCTTC. Its protein product is CASSPGQNRGGYTF.